This passage covers 30 T cell receptor beta chains from one sample sequenced in a study of blood T cell repertoires in COVID-19. Clones were sequenced by immunoSEQ multiplex PCR, and TCRdb holds only the in-frame ones, with some missing. The sample contains more than 250,000 clones, 86% of which appear only once. The source material was PBMCs or T cells enriched from blood (not recorded which). The receptors originated from a woman aged 18-29 years who had recovered from COVID-19.

The chain is built from TRBV4-1 and TRBJ2-7, with TRBD1 identical over 7 bases. The CDR3 length is 13 residues. Trimming at V came to 4 bases and at J to 4 bases, leaving 4 bases not matched to a gene. Looked up from germline, CDR1 is MGHRA and CDR2 is YSYEKL. This chain's CDR3 is CASSLGTAYEQYF. The DNA for the CDR3 is TGCGCCAGCAGCCTAGGGACAGCATACGAGCAGTACTTC.

This clone was found once. This chain joins TRBV2 and TRBJ1-6; D gene uncertain. This CDR3 contains 17 residues. Germline V gene lookup returns CDR1 SNHLY and CDR2 FYNNEI. Trimming cost V 1 base and J 7 bases, with 17 bases left between them. The CDR3 loop is CASSEVRVLTPNSPLHF. For the CDR3, the DNA is TGTGCCAGCAGTGAAGTCCGGGTTCTAACCCCCAATTCACCCCTCCACTTT.

The chain carries TRBV12-3 or TRBV12-4 and TRBJ1-4; D unclear. CDR3 size: 13 residues. Trimming stripped 2 bases from V and 4 bases from J, with 5 bases between. CDR3 sequence reads: CASSLRFNEKLFF. CDR3 DNA sequence: TGTGCCAGCAGTTTACGGTTTAATGAAAAACTGTTTTTT.

This chain uses TRBV4-1 with TRBJ2-1, with D unresolved. The CDR3 runs 13 residues. The V and J ends lost 0 bases and 9 bases respectively, with 9 bases between them. Germline assignment: CDR1 MGHRA and CDR2 YSYEKL. Here the CDR3 DNA reads TGCGCCAGCAGCCAAGATGGGCGCCTTGAGCAGTTCTTC. Encoded protein: CASSQDGRLEQFF.

J is TRBJ2-3 and V is TRBV5-4; D is perhaps TRBD2 (5 bases). The germline gives CDR1 SGHNT, CDR2 YYREEE (reference sequence). V was trimmed by 0 bases and J by 3 bases, leaving 14 bases between them. This CDR3 comprises 16 residues. In DNA, the CDR3 is TGTGCCAGCAGCTTGGATGACTACCTTCCTACAGATACGCAGTATTTT. As protein: CASSLDDYLPTDTQYF.

The chain combines TRBV11-2 with TRBJ2-1; TRBD2 might be the D (7 bases). The CDR3 consists of 16 residues. Trimming removed 0 bases at V and 5 bases at J, with 14 bases between. CDR1 is SGHAT and CDR2 is FQNNGV in the germline V gene. In DNA, the CDR3 is TGTGCCAGCAGCTTAGAATTCCGGGGGGCGAACAATGAGCAGTTCTTC. Translating it yields CASSLEFRGANNEQFF.

The chain uses TRBV5-4 and TRBJ2-7; weak D call: TRBD2 (5 bases). CDR3 length: 16 residues. The germline CDR1 and CDR2 sequences are SGHNT and YYREEE (reference sequence). Deletions cut 4 bases from V and 5 bases from J, with 22 bases between. The CDR3 DNA reads TGTGCCAGCAGCCACAGCGAGGGCGCGACCCGCGACGAGCAGTACTTC. Amino acids: CASSHSEGATRDEQYF.

This clone was counted a single time. The chain uses TRBV2 and TRBJ2-2; the match to TRBD1 covers 8 bases. This CDR3 has 15 amino acids. Germline CDR1 reads SNHLY; CDR2 reads FYNNEI. V lost 6 bases to trimming and J lost 0 bases; unmatched junction nucleotides: 3. For the CDR3, the DNA is TGTGCCAGCAGCGACAGGGGACCGAACACCGGGGAGCTGTTTTTT. Residues: CASSDRGPNTGELFF. The full variable domain, rest sourced from reference TRBV2 and TRBJ2-2, is EPEVTQTPSHQVTQMGQEVILRCVPISNHLYFYWYRQILGQKVEFLVSFYNNEISEKSEIFDDQFSVERPDGSNFTLKIRSTKLEDSAMYFCASSDRGPNTGELFFGEGSRLTVL.

V and J are TRBV7-3 and TRBJ2-7; 10 bases align to TRBD2. CDR1 and CDR2 from the germline V gene are SGHTA and FQGTGA. This CDR3 is 20 amino acids long. J gave up 3 bases and V 0 bases, and 17 bases lay outside the gene matches. This CDR3 is CASSLTWLAGDPKYNYEQYF. CDR3 sequence (DNA): TGTGCCAGCAGCTTAACGTGGCTAGCGGGAGACCCAAAATATAACTACGAGCAGTACTTC. Based on the CDR3 plus reference TRBV7-3 and TRBJ2-7, the full variable domain is GAGVSQTPSNKVTEKGKYVELRCDPISGHTALYWYRQSLGQGPEFLIYFQGTGAADDSGLPNDRFFAVRPEGSVSTLKIQRTERGDSAVYLCASSLTWLAGDPKYNYEQYFGPGTRLTVT.

The chain employs TRBV28 and TRBJ2-5; 7 nucleotides line up with TRBD1. V shed 6 bases, J shed 2 bases, and the junction held 9 bases outside the gene matches. Looked up from germline, CDR1 is MDHEN and CDR2 is SYDVKM. The CDR3 is 15 residues long. CDR3 DNA sequence: TGTGCCAGCAGCCAAGCTCTCAGGGGGCAAGAGACCCAGTACTTC. Residues: CASSQALRGQETQYF.

This clone was seen only a few times. The V call is TRBV5-4, the J call TRBJ2-7; no clear D. Between the trimmed V and J ends, which lost 2 bases and 2 bases, there was a span of 8 bases. The CDR3 runs 13 residues. Germline values: CDR1 SGHNT, CDR2 YYREEE (reference sequence). The CDR3 DNA is TGTGCCAGCAGCTTCTCCCCTACCTACGAGCAGTACTTC. Translated, it gives CASSFSPTYEQYF.

The V gene is TRBV5-1, the J gene TRBJ2-3, with TRBD2 identical over 9 bases. This CDR3 is 15 amino acids long. Germline lookup yields CDR1 SGHRS and CDR2 YFSETQ. J lost 2 bases, V lost 0 bases, and 1 base had no gene match. The CDR3 loop reads CASSLGLADTDTQYF. The CDR3 bases are TGCGCCAGCAGCTTGGGACTAGCGGACACAGATACGCAGTATTTT.

On this clone: The same CDR3 also results from other DNA sequences found in this sample. The rearrangement uses TRBV9 and TRBJ1-4; 9 positions match TRBD1. The CDR3 has 15 residues. J lost 8 bases, V lost 2 bases, and 7 bases had no gene match. In germline, CDR1 is SGDLS, CDR2 YYNGEE. As DNA, the CDR3 is TGTGCCAGCAGCGTGAGGACAGGGGAAGGGGAAAAACTGTTTTTT. It is translated as CASSVRTGEGEKLFF.

The rearrangement joins TRBV27 to TRBJ2-3; D perhaps matches TRBD1 (5 bases). Germline lookup yields CDR1 MNHEY and CDR2 SMNVEV (reference sequence). The length of the CDR3 is 13 residues. Trimming stripped 3 bases from V and 8 bases from J, with 12 bases between. Written as DNA, the CDR3 is TGTGCCAGCAGTTTCACAGGTTTGGGTACGCAGTATTTT. Translated: CASSFTGLGTQYF.

The chain is built from TRBV27 and TRBJ2-5; D perhaps matches TRBD1 (6 bases). Germline assignment: CDR1 MNHEY and CDR2 SMNVEV (reference sequence). The CDR3 is 14 amino acids. The germline V and J ends were trimmed by 3 bases and 5 bases, with 13 bases remaining between them. CDR3 in amino acids: CASSFRGHGETQYF. In DNA, the CDR3 is TGTGCCAGCAGTTTCAGGGGACACGGGGAGACCCAGTACTTC.

The J gene is TRBJ2-7, the V gene TRBV6-6; D perhaps matches TRBD1 (5 bases). Germline V gene lookup returns CDR1 MNHNY and CDR2 SVGAGI (reference sequence). The ends were cut back, 2 bases at V and 3 bases at J, with 14 bases in the middle. This CDR3 has 15 residues. The CDR3 region has the DNA TGTGCCAGCAGTTACGCCCTGGGGCAGCTCTACGAGCAGTACTTC. As protein: CASSYALGQLYEQYF.

CDR3 loop: CATNAAGETDTQYF. CDR3 bases: TGTGCCACCAACGCAGCGGGAGAAACAGATACGCAGTATTTT. V usage is TRBV24-1 and J usage is TRBJ2-3, with 8 bases fitting TRBD2. In germline, CDR1 is KGHDR, CDR2 SFDVKD. The CDR3 runs 14 residues. J was trimmed by 3 bases and V by 8 bases; bases with no gene match: 6.

The V and J genes are TRBV28 and TRBJ1-5; D ambiguous. V was trimmed by 6 bases and J by 3 bases, leaving 9 bases between them. CDR3 length equals 13 residues. Germline CDR1 is MDHEN and CDR2 is SYDVKM. CDR3 bases: TGTGCCAGCAGGGAGATTCTCAATCAGCCCCAGCATTTT. This sequence encodes CASREILNQPQHF.

This chain links TRBV7-6 with TRBJ2-7, with a weak D call TRBD1 (6 bases). The germline CDR1 and CDR2 sequences are SGHVS and FNYEAQ. V was shortened by 3 bases and J by 5 bases, with 8 bases between the two germline ends. The CDR3 is 12 residues long. CDR3 in amino acids: CASSFGGHEQYF. The CDR3 DNA sequence: TGTGCCAGCAGCTTTGGGGGCCACGAGCAGTACTTC.

The chain joins TRBV5-1 to TRBJ2-7, with TRBD2 as a possible D gene (5 bases). CDR1 is SGHRS and CDR2 is YFSETQ in the germline V gene. The CDR3 sequence is 14 residues long. The V and J ends lost 4 bases and 0 bases respectively, with 11 bases between them. Here the CDR3 reads CASSTGGSSYEQYF. The CDR3 coding sequence is TGCGCCAGCAGCACTGGAGGCTCCTCCTACGAGCAGTACTTC.

The chain combines TRBV30 with TRBJ1-4; D is unclear. The germline V gene encodes CDR1 GTSNPN and CDR2 SVGIG (reference sequence). V lost 0 bases and J 0 bases, leaving 5 bases between the germline ends. The CDR3 is 14 residues long. The CDR3 here is CAWSVRATNEKLFF. CDR3 sequence (DNA): TGTGCCTGGAGTGTACGGGCAACTAATGAAAAACTGTTTTTT.

The chain uses TRBV7-9 and TRBJ2-6; a weak D match, TRBD1 (5 bases). This CDR3 has 18 residues. Germline V gives CDR1 SEHNR, CDR2 FQNEAQ (reference sequence). The V gene lost 1 base and the J gene lost 0 bases, with 13 bases spanning the gap. The CDR3 reads CASSLEGWERSGANVLTF. CDR3 DNA sequence: TGTGCCAGCAGCTTAGAGGGGTGGGAACGCTCTGGGGCCAACGTCCTGACTTTC. Full variable domain (outside the CDR3, taken from reference TRBV7-9 and TRBJ2-6): DTGVSQNPRHKITKRGQNVTFRCDPISEHNRLYWYRQTLGQGPEFLTYFQNEAQLEKSRLLSDRFSAERPKGSFSTLEIQRTEQGDSAMYLCASSLEGWERSGANVLTFGAGSRLTVL.

The chain combines TRBV25-1 with TRBJ2-7; TRBD2 matches 7 bases. This CDR3 is 14 amino acids long. Germline loops: CDR1 MGHDK, CDR2 SYGVNS. Unmatched junction bases numbered 5, after V lost 4 bases and J lost 2 bases. CDR3 loop: CASSAMGGTYEQYF. CDR3 sequence (DNA): TGTGCCAGCAGTGCAATGGGGGGGACCTACGAGCAGTACTTC.

CDR3 region: CASSEEGADPYNEQFF. In nucleotides, the CDR3 is TGTGCCAGCAGTGAAGAGGGGGCGGATCCGTACAATGAGCAGTTCTTC. The chain links TRBV6-1 to TRBJ2-1, with 7 bases fitting TRBD1. CDR3 size: 16 residues. Germline V lookup: CDR1 MNHNS, CDR2 SASEGT. Trimming took 1 base from V and 4 from J; bases not matched to a gene: 7.

The chain joins TRBV13 to TRBJ2-1, with D perhaps TRBD1 (5 bases). CDR3 size: 12 residues. From germline, CDR1 is PRHDT and CDR2 FYEKMQ (reference sequence). V lost 1 base and J lost 9, with 7 bases in between. CDR3 region: CASSLERGEQFF. The CDR3 region has the DNA TGTGCCAGCAGCTTAGAAAGGGGTGAGCAGTTCTTC.

The chain carries TRBV3-1 (or the pseudogene TRBV3-2) and TRBJ2-1; the D gene is possibly TRBD1 (5 bases). The CDR3 is 14 amino acids. Germline V gene sequence: CDR1 LGHDT, CDR2 YNNKEL (reference sequence). The germline V and J ends were trimmed by 0 bases and 7 bases, with 10 bases remaining between them. CDR3 sequence reads: CASSQEGQGNEQFF. Written as DNA, the CDR3 is TGTGCCAGCAGCCAAGAAGGGCAGGGAAATGAGCAGTTCTTC.

V and J are TRBV4-2 and TRBJ1-6; tentatively, D is TRBD1 (6 bases). The CDR3 has 16 residues. The germline V gene has CDR1 LGHNA and CDR2 YNFKEQ. Trimming cost V 3 bases and J 10 bases, with 19 bases left between them. The CDR3 loop is CASSHEDERGFSPLHF. CDR3 nucleotide sequence: TGTGCCAGCAGCCACGAAGACGAAAGGGGGTTCTCACCCCTCCACTTT.

This clone has just a few counts. The chain combines TRBV28 with TRBJ1-2; no clear D gene. The CDR3 runs to 12 residues. Trimming removed 3 bases from V and 3 bases from J, with 5 bases in between. Germline CDR1 is MDHEN and CDR2 is SYDVKM. CDR3 coding DNA: TGTGCCAGCAGTTTGATAGACTATGGCTACACCTTC. Its protein product is CASSLIDYGYTF.

This rearrangement joins TRBV27 to TRBJ2-1; tentative D call: TRBD2 (6 bases). CDR1 MNHEY and CDR2 SMNVEV come from the germline V gene (reference sequence). V was clipped by 5 bases and J by 4 bases, with 15 bases between them. CDR3 length equals 15 residues. The CDR3 here is CASSILARKYNEQFF. The CDR3 coding sequence is TGTGCCAGCAGTATTCTAGCGCGTAAATACAATGAGCAGTTCTTC.

The gene calls are TRBV30 and TRBJ2-1; D unclear. This CDR3 has 11 amino acids. Germline CDR1 and CDR2: GTSNPN and SVGIG (reference sequence). Trimming shortened V by 0 bases and J by 7 bases, and 4 bases separated the two germline ends. The CDR3 coding sequence is TGTGCCTGGAGTGTCCGTAATGAGCAGTTCTTC. This codes for CAWSVRNEQFF.